The T cell receptor (beta chain) described here comes from a study of T cell changes during pregnancy in multiple sclerosis. Profiling relied on immunoSEQ multiplex PCR, and the TCRdb table lists in-frame clones only, not all of them. The profile covers fewer than 140,000 clones, with less than 95% appearing a single time and 1.6% taken by the ten largest. Material: peripheral blood, obtained after pregnancy. The TCR comes from a female donor with multiple sclerosis, enrolled in a pregnancy study.

The CDR3 DNA sequence: TGTGCCAGTAGTCATACAGGGGAAGGAGAGACCCAGTACTTC. Translating gives CASSHTGEGETQYF. This chain connects TRBV19 to TRBJ2-5; 7 positions agree with TRBD1. The V gene end was trimmed by 5 bases and the J gene end by 4 bases; junction bases not matched to a gene: 7. Germline V CDR1 and CDR2: LNHDA, SQIVND (reference sequence). The CDR3 extends over 14 amino acids.